Each of the 21 T cell receptor beta chains below was sequenced from the same sample in a study of blood T cell repertoires in COVID-19. Repertoires were generated with immunoSEQ multiplex PCR, while TCRdb's copy carries only in-frame clones and drops some. The table shows approximately 300,000 clones, with roughly 80% occurring only once. Sequencing input: peripheral blood. The receptor source for this set is a person aged 65-85 years with COVID-19, enrolled during active disease.

J is TRBJ1-5 and V is TRBV6-6; D may be TRBD1 (5 bases). Germline V lookup: CDR1 MNHNY, CDR2 SVGAGI (reference sequence). The CDR3 has 15 amino acids. V was pared by 5 bases and J by 3 bases, with 14 bases between. This CDR3 is CASSPPQGNNQPQHF. The CDR3 coding sequence is TGTGCCAGCAGTCCGCCGCAGGGTAACAATCAGCCCCAGCATTTT.

This clone was detected only a few times. The gene calls are TRBV7-8 and TRBJ1-5, with 9 nucleotides matching TRBD1. This CDR3 contains 16 residues. The J segment lost 4 bases and the V segment lost 4 bases, leaving 8 bases of the junction unmatched. CDR1 and CDR2 (germline): SGHVS, FQNEAQ. CDR3 DNA sequence: TGTGCCAGCAGCTCAACCCGGGACAGGGTAAATCAGCCCCAGCATTTT. Its translation: CASSSTRDRVNQPQHF.

This chain connects TRBV6-6 to TRBJ2-3; D may be TRBD1 (5 bases). Trimming cost V 2 bases and J 0 bases, with 12 bases left between them. Per germline, CDR1 MNHNY and CDR2 SVGAGI (reference sequence). The CDR3 has 16 residues. The CDR3 DNA reads as TGTGCCAGCAGTTACGGGGCAGGAGCAAGCACAGATACGCAGTATTTT. It is translated as CASSYGAGASTDTQYF.

This clone was seen only once. The chain recombines TRBV29-1 with TRBJ1-2, with 12 bases fitting TRBD1. V shed 3 bases, J shed 4 bases, and the junction held 6 bases outside the gene matches. The CDR3 runs to 15 residues. Germline-derived CDR1 and CDR2 are SQVTM and ANQGSEA. The CDR3 DNA sequence: TGCAGCGTTGATTCGGGGACAGGGGGCGTCTATGGCTACACCTTC. Its translation is CSVDSGTGGVYGYTF.

The J gene is TRBJ2-7, the V gene TRBV6-5, with D perhaps TRBD1 (6 bases). CDR3 size: 15 residues. Trimming removed 2 bases from V and 0 bases from J, with 11 bases in between. Germline CDR1 is MNHEY and CDR2 is SVGAGI. The CDR3 DNA is TGTGCCAGCAGTTACCAGCCGGGACACTCCTACGAGCAGTACTTC. As protein: CASSYQPGHSYEQYF.

The CDR3 nucleotides are TGTGCCAGTAGTATCCGAAGACAGAAGAACACCGGGGAGCTGTTTTTT. As protein: CASSIRRQKNTGELFF. This chain links TRBV19 with TRBJ2-2; D possibly corresponds to TRBD1 (5 bases). Germline assignment: CDR1 LNHDA and CDR2 SQIVND (reference sequence). Deletions cut 3 bases from V and 1 base from J, with 12 bases between. The CDR3 loop spans 16 amino acids.

This clone has a single count. The chain couples TRBV2 to TRBJ1-3; a weak D match, TRBD1 (5 bases). Germline V gives CDR1 SNHLY, CDR2 FYNNEI. This CDR3 spans 17 amino acids. V shed 7 bases and J shed 0 bases, with 19 bases lying between them. For the CDR3, the DNA is TGTGCCAGCAACTCCCGCCAACAGGCAAACTCTGGAAACACCATATATTTT. This translates into CASNSRQQANSGNTIYF.

The chain links TRBV4-2 to TRBJ2-5, with TRBD2 identical over 8 bases. This CDR3 comprises 15 residues. Trimming cost V 4 bases and J 3 bases; bases outside gene matches: 7. Germline V lookup: CDR1 LGHNA, CDR2 YNFKEQ. CDR3 in amino acids: CASSPRGSGEETQYF. The CDR3 nucleotides are TGTGCCAGCAGCCCCAGGGGTAGCGGGGAAGAGACCCAGTACTTC.

V is TRBV4-3 and J is TRBJ1-5, with 8 bases that match TRBD1. Looked up from germline, CDR1 is LGHNA and CDR2 is YSLEER. CDR3 length: 16 amino acids. After removal of 0 bases from V and 7 bases from J, the junction contained 8 bases not matched to a gene. CDR3 sequence: CASSQDATGGQQPQHF. Here the CDR3 DNA reads TGCGCCAGCAGCCAAGATGCTACAGGGGGACAACAGCCCCAGCATTTT.

V is TRBV6-2 or TRBV6-3 and J is TRBJ1-6; no clear D gene. The CDR3 sequence is 13 residues long. Trimming shortened V by 5 bases and J by 7 bases, and 9 bases separated the two germline ends. Looked up from germline, CDR1 is MNHEY and CDR2 is SVGEGT. CDR3 DNA sequence: TGTGCCAGCAGTCGGGAAAGCAATTCACCCCTCCACTTT. It yields the protein CASSRESNSPLHF.

The V call is TRBV7-2, the J call TRBJ1-4; D is uncertain. The germline gives CDR1 SGHTA, CDR2 FQGNSA. This CDR3 region has 15 residues. The V end lost 6 bases, the J end lost 3 bases, and 14 bases lay between the germline ends. The DNA for the CDR3 is TGTGCCAGCAGATCGGGGTATATCCCTAATGAAAAACTGTTTTTT. Translation gives CASRSGYIPNEKLFF. Using reference TRBV7-2 and TRBJ1-4 for the parts outside the CDR3, the full variable domain is GAGVSQSPSNKVTEKGKDVELRCDPISGHTALYWYRQSLGQGLEFLIYFQGNSAPDKSGLPSDRFSAERTGGSVSTLTIQRTQQEDSAVYLCASRSGYIPNEKLFFGSGTQLSVL.

The rearrangement links TRBV10-3 to TRBJ2-1; tentatively, D is TRBD2 (5 bases). Germline-derived CDR1 and CDR2 are ENHRY and SYGVKD. The CDR3 is 13 amino acids. V shed 1 base and J shed 9 bases, with 10 bases lying between them. The CDR3 here is CAISEFGNGEQFF. CDR3 bases: TGTGCCATCAGTGAGTTCGGGAACGGTGAGCAGTTCTTC.

This chain uses TRBV21-1 with TRBJ1-5; the D call of TRBD1 is as the table states it, not checked on the DNA. TRBV21-1 is deemed a pseudogene. CDR3 length: 23 residues. The DNA for the CDR3 is TGTGCCAGCAGCAAATCTCGAACAGGGCCCCTCGAGGTGCCGGGATATAGCAATCAGCCCCAGCATTTT. Its translation: CASSKSRTGPLEVPGYSNQPQHF.

This rearrangement joins TRBV6-2 or TRBV6-3 to TRBJ2-5; TRBD2 matches at 14 bases. The junction had 5 bases not matched to a gene; V was cut back by 6 bases and J by 5 bases. The length of the CDR3 is 15 residues. Germline CDR1 and CDR2: MNHEY and SVGEGT. The CDR3: CASSGTSGGWETQYF. The CDR3, as DNA: TGTGCCAGCAGCGGGACTAGCGGGGGTTGGGAGACCCAGTACTTC.

The genes are TRBV5-8 and TRBJ2-3; TRBD1 matches 8 bases. Germline assignment: CDR1 SGHTS and CDR2 YDEGEE. CDR3 length equals 14 residues. J was trimmed by 0 bases and V by 9 bases; bases with no gene match: 6. CDR3 sequence: CATHRDRSTDTQYF. As DNA, the CDR3 is TGTGCCACACATCGGGACAGGAGCACAGATACGCAGTATTTT.

V usage is TRBV9 and J usage is TRBJ2-1, with a possible D match to TRBD2 (6 bases). The germline V gene encodes CDR1 SGDLS and CDR2 YYNGEE. This CDR3 spans 17 amino acids. V lost 0 bases and J lost 2, with 15 bases in between. The CDR3 here is CASSVGIGGVPYNEQFF. The CDR3 DNA reads TGTGCCAGCAGCGTAGGAATCGGGGGAGTCCCCTACAATGAGCAGTTCTTC.

The rearrangement uses TRBV5-8 and TRBJ1-1, with 8 bases identical to TRBD1. The CDR3 has 15 amino acids. V shed 1 base, J shed 6 bases, and the junction held 8 bases outside the gene matches. Germline values: CDR1 SGHTS, CDR2 YDEGEE. The CDR3 bases are TGTGCCAGCAGCTTGTGGACAGGGCTTCGGTCTGAAGCTTTCTTT. As protein: CASSLWTGLRSEAFF.

J is TRBJ1-2 and V is TRBV6-1, with D uncertain. CDR1 is MNHNS, CDR2 SASEGT, per germline. With 2 bases removed from V and 6 bases from J, the gap between germline ends came to 19 bases. CDR3 length: 16 residues. The CDR3 nucleotides read TGTGCCAGCAGTGAATCCGTTCCAGGCCCCGGAAATGGCTACACCTTC. This gives the protein CASSESVPGPGNGYTF.

The chain couples TRBV5-1 to TRBJ2-1; D may be TRBD1 (6 bases). V was shortened by 2 bases and J by 9 bases, with 12 bases between the two germline ends. Germline V gene lookup returns CDR1 SGHRS and CDR2 YFSETQ. The CDR3 has 13 amino acids. The CDR3 reads CASSFTGQVEQFF. The CDR3 DNA reads TGCGCCAGCAGCTTTACAGGGCAGGTTGAGCAGTTCTTC. Full variable domain (remainder filled in from reference TRBV5-1 and TRBJ2-1): KAGVTQTPRYLIKTRGQQVTLSCSPISGHRSVSWYQQTPGQGLQFLFEYFSETQRNKGNFPGRFSGRQFSNSRSEMNVSTLELGDSALYLCASSFTGQVEQFFGPGTRLTVL.

The chain combines TRBV7-3 with TRBJ2-2; D ambiguous. The length of the CDR3 is 13 residues. Trimming pared 4 bases from V and 8 bases from J, leaving 11 bases between. In germline, CDR1 is SGHTA, CDR2 FQGTGA. The CDR3 DNA reads as TGTGCCAGCAGCTCTCCTCCGCGGGGGGAGCTGTTTTTT. This gives the protein CASSSPPRGELFF.

CDR3 bases: TGTGCCAGCAGTGCCCTATCGCGTGCAGGGTGGAATTCACCCCTCCACTTT. It yields the protein CASSALSRAGWNSPLHF. This rearrangement joins TRBV6-1 to TRBJ1-6; TRBD1 might be the D (5 bases). This CDR3 is built from 17 residues. Trimming removed 4 bases at V and 7 bases at J, with 20 bases between. The germline gives CDR1 MNHNS, CDR2 SASEGT.